This T cell receptor (beta chain) was captured in a study of blood T cell repertoires in COVID-19. Across the whole study: Material from acute and convalescent COVID-19 was sourced from the United States, Italy and Spain.

Per the original data handling: Researchers report that nucleated cell counts were estimated from reference gene primer amplification. Only in-frame clones appear in the TCRdb table, and some are missing; sequencing was by immunoSEQ multiplex PCR. The DNA gave D and trimming, while V, J and clone size come from that table. The sample yields over 130,000 clones, around 86% seen once. The sequence came from a man aged 65 to 85 with acute or convalescent COVID-19. Sequencing was done on a sample of peripheral blood.

CDR3 DNA: TGTGCCAGCAGTTTTTGGCTAGCCGGTGAGCAGTTCTTC. This encodes CASSFWLAGEQFF. This chain uses TRBV28 with TRBJ2-1; D perhaps matches TRBD2 (5 bases). V shed 3 bases and J shed 9 bases, with 12 bases lying between them. The CDR3 spans 13 residues. From germline, CDR1 is MDHEN and CDR2 SYDVKM.